Following are 6 T cell receptor beta chains from one sample sequenced in a study of breast tumors, draining lymph nodes, adjacent tissues. The lymph nodes were axillary draining lymph nodes from breast cancer patients. One entry per CDR3 protein, called by TCRdb with MiXCR from the multiplex PCR reads. The sample has fewer than 85,000 distinct CDR3 sequences, roughly a fifth seen once. Sequences were obtained from axillary lymph node tissue. These receptors were taken from a female donor with breast cancer. Some clones in this sample may be carry-over from other donors' samples.

This clonotype has at least ten counts. The chain has TRBV7-8 and TRBJ1-2; 8 nucleotides agree with TRBD1. The V gene's germline CDR1 is SGHVS and CDR2 FQNEAQ. CDR3 size: 16 residues. V trimming: 4 bases; J trimming: 0 bases; junction bases outside the gene matches: 7. The CDR3 region has the DNA TGTGCCAGCAGCTCATGGAACAGGGGGACTAACTATGGCTACACCTTC. The encoded protein is CASSSWNRGTNYGYTF.

This clonotype has a count of ten or more. V usage is TRBV7-9 and J usage is TRBJ2-1; the D gene is possibly TRBD2 (6 bases). Germline loops: CDR1 SEHNR, CDR2 FQNEAQ (reference sequence). The CDR3 sequence is 16 residues long. The germline V and J ends were trimmed by 5 bases and 5 bases, with 19 bases remaining between them. Written as DNA, the CDR3 is TGTGCCAGCAGCACCATCGGAGGGCATTTTGACAATGAGCAGTTCTTC. It is translated as CASSTIGGHFDNEQFF.

With respect to this clonotype: Given a much more abundant clone one base away, this may be a read error. This sequence joins TRBV19 and TRBJ2-7, with D uncertain. CDR1 and CDR2 (germline): LNHDA, SQIVND (reference sequence). The CDR3 totals 14 residues. The CDR3 reads CASSMSQQPYKQYF. CDR3 DNA sequence: TGTGCCAGTAGTATGAGTCAACAGCCCTACAAGCAGTACTTC.

This clonotype has only a few counts. Since a much larger clone is just one base distant, this may be a read error. The chain couples TRBV12-3 or TRBV12-4 to TRBJ2-1; maybe TRBD1 (7 bases). The CDR3 runs to 14 residues. The V and J ends lost 4 bases and 8 bases respectively, with 15 bases between them. CDR3 protein: CASSWEFRGDEQFF. CDR3 sequence (DNA): TGTGCCAGCAGTTGGGAGTTCAGGGGGGATGAGCAGTTCTTC.

As concerns this clonotype: This may be a read error: a much more frequent sequence differs by one nucleotide. The rearrangement links TRBV5-4 to TRBJ1-6, with unresolved D. The germline gives CDR1 SGHNT, CDR2 YYREEE (reference sequence). There are 15 residues in the CDR3. The CDR3: CASSSTPGYNSPHHF. In nucleotides, the CDR3 is TGTGCCAGCAGTTCAACCCCGGGCTATAATTCACCCCACCACTTT.

A word on this clonotype: A read error may explain this, as a much larger clone is one base away. The chain links TRBV6-1 to TRBJ1-5; a possible D gene is TRBD1 (6 bases). CDR1 and CDR2 from the germline V gene are MNHNS and SASEGT. This CDR3 is built from 15 residues. CDR3 loop: CASRLRQALNRPQHF. The CDR3 DNA is TGTGCCAGCAGGCTCAGACAGGCCCTCAATCGGCCCCAGCATTTT.